One sample yielded the 11 T cell receptor beta chains listed below, sequenced in a study of blood T cell repertoires in COVID-19. Profiling relied on immunoSEQ multiplex PCR, and the TCRdb table lists in-frame clones only, not all of them. Counted here are approximately 30,000 clones, 80% to 95% occurring once; the ten biggest clones make up 1%. The sample taken for sequencing was peripheral blood. These TCRs come from a man aged 70 or older with active or convalescent COVID-19.

The chain joins TRBV5-1 to TRBJ1-1; TRBD1 aligns across 8 bases. The CDR3 is 15 amino acids. The junction had 6 bases not matched to a gene; V was cut back by 4 bases and J by 1 base. In germline, CDR1 is SGHRS, CDR2 YFSETQ. In DNA, the CDR3 is TGCGCCAGCAGCGGGACACAGGGGGGGAACACTGAAGCTTTCTTT. This translates into CASSGTQGGNTEAFF.

The chain recombines TRBV18 with TRBJ1-1; TRBD1 matches 7 bases. The CDR3 loop spans 14 amino acids. Trimming at V came to 4 bases and at J to 2 bases, leaving 4 bases not matched to a gene. Germline lookup yields CDR1 KGHSH and CDR2 LQKENI. CDR3 region: CASSRGGSNTEAFF. In DNA, the CDR3 is TGTGCCAGCTCACGAGGGGGCAGTAACACTGAAGCTTTCTTT.

The chain joins TRBV5-4 to TRBJ1-4, with unresolved D. CDR3 length equals 14 residues. Germline CDR1 SGHNT, CDR2 YYREEE (reference sequence). Trimming removed 0 bases from V and 4 bases from J, with 7 bases in between. The CDR3 sequence: CASSLVGSNEKLFF. As DNA, the CDR3 is TGTGCCAGCAGCTTGGTGGGGAGTAATGAAAAACTGTTTTTT.

The chain employs TRBV6-5 and TRBJ1-6; a possible D gene is TRBD1 (6 bases). The CDR3 is made up of 14 amino acids. The germline V gene has CDR1 MNHEY and CDR2 SVGAGI. V lost 7 bases and J lost 10, with 17 bases in between. The CDR3 nucleotides read TGTGCCAGCACTCGCCGACAGGTCGGCTCACCCCTCCACTTT. This sequence encodes CASTRRQVGSPLHF.

The rearrangement links TRBV12-3 or TRBV12-4 to TRBJ1-6, with D unresolved. Trimming removed 5 bases from V and 7 bases from J, with 9 bases in between. The CDR3 loop spans 13 amino acids. The CDR3 protein is CASSPGPNSPLHF. The CDR3 DNA reads as TGTGCCAGCAGTCCAGGTCCAAATTCACCCCTCCACTTT.

The J gene is TRBJ1-3, the V gene TRBV5-1; D ambiguous. V was trimmed by 7 bases and J by 0 bases, leaving 8 bases between them. Germline V CDR1 and CDR2: SGHRS, YFSETQ. The length of the CDR3 is 13 residues. The CDR3 nucleotides are TGCGCCAGCGACCTAGGCTCTGGAAACACCATATATTTT. Translation gives CASDLGSGNTIYF.

This chain joins TRBV7-2 and TRBJ1-2; TRBD1 matches 11 bases. CDR3 size: 16 residues. Per germline, CDR1 SGHTA and CDR2 FQGNSA. The junction had 9 bases not matched to a gene; V was cut back by 3 bases and J by 6 bases. CDR3 in amino acids: CASSLVGTGGPDGYTF. CDR3 bases: TGTGCCAGCAGCTTGGTCGGGACAGGGGGACCTGATGGCTACACCTTC.

The chain couples TRBV19 to TRBJ1-2, with D unresolved. The V gene lost 3 bases and the J gene lost 0 bases, with 14 bases spanning the gap. Germline V CDR1 and CDR2: LNHDA, SQIVND (reference sequence). The CDR3 loop spans 16 amino acids. The CDR3 DNA reads as TGTGCCAGTAGTATGGTCCAAGCGACTTCTAACTATGGCTACACCTTC. It encodes CASSMVQATSNYGYTF.

This chain links TRBV18 with TRBJ1-1; 7 bases map to TRBD1. CDR1 is KGHSH, CDR2 LQKENI, per germline. Trimming took 4 bases from V and 1 from J; bases not matched to a gene: 9. The CDR3 loop spans 16 amino acids. CDR3 nucleotides: TGTGCCAGCTCACGGTTTATGGGACAGAGGAACACTGAAGCTTTCTTT. Its protein product is CASSRFMGQRNTEAFF.

The chain carries TRBV9 and TRBJ2-2, with TRBD2 identical over 10 bases. V shed 2 bases and J 2 bases; nucleotides not matched to a gene: 3. The germline V gene has CDR1 SGDLS and CDR2 YYNGEE. The CDR3 is 16 amino acids. CDR3: CASSVTSGVNTGELFF. CDR3 DNA sequence: TGTGCCAGCAGCGTTACTAGCGGGGTTAACACCGGGGAGCTGTTTTTT.

The chain joins TRBV5-1 to TRBJ1-4; TRBD1 aligns across 9 bases. The CDR3 consists of 14 residues. V lost 3 bases to trimming and J lost 6 bases; unmatched junction nucleotides: 3. In germline, CDR1 is SGHRS, CDR2 YFSETQ. CDR3 DNA sequence: TGCGCCAGCAGCTCAGACAGGGGGTATGAAAAACTGTTTTTT. It translates to CASSSDRGYEKLFF.